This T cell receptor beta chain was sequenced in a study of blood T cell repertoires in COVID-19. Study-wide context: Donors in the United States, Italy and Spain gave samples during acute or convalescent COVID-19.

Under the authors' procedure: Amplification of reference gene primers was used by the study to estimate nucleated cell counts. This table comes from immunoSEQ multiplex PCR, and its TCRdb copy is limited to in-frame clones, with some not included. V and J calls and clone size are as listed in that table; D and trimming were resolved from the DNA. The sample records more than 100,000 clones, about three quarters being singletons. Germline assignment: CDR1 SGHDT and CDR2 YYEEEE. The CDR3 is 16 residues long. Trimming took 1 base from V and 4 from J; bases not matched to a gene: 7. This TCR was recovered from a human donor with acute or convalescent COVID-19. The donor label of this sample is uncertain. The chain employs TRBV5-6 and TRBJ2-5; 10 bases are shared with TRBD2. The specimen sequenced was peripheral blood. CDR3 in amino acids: CASSLRVSGGSETQYF. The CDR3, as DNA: TGTGCCAGCAGCTTGCGTGTTAGCGGGGGGTCAGAGACCCAGTACTTC. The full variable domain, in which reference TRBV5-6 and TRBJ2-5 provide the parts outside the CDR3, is DAGVTQSPTHLIKTRGQQVTLRCSPKSGHDTVSWYQQALGQGPQFIFQYYEEEERQRGNFPDRFSGHQFPNYSSELNVNALLLGDSALYLCASSLRVSGGSETQYFGPGTRLLVL.